The 8 T cell receptor beta chains reported below all come from one sample, sequenced in a study of T cell responses to AZD1222 COVID-19 vaccine. Assay used: immunoSEQ multiplex PCR; TCRdb lists only in-frame clones, some missing. The data contain fewer than 200,000 clones, approximately 90% of them singletons. The sequencing here drew on peripheral blood, taken 28 days after the second AZD1222 dose. These TCRs come from an adult who received the AZD1222 COVID-19 vaccine.

The J gene is TRBJ1-5, the V gene TRBV30; TRBD1 matches at 8 bases. The CDR3 spans 11 residues. CDR1 is GTSNPN, CDR2 SVGIG, per germline (reference sequence). J was trimmed by 7 bases and V by 5 bases; bases with no gene match: 1. The CDR3 bases are TGTGCCTGGGGACAGGGACAGCCCCAGCATTTT. Residues: CAWGQGQPQHF.

The genes are TRBV28 and TRBJ1-6, with D unresolved. This CDR3 is 13 amino acids long. Trimming removed 3 bases from V and 14 bases from J, with 14 bases in between. Germline V CDR1 and CDR2: MDHEN, SYDVKM. The CDR3 bases are TGTGCCAGCAGTTTTGATCGGGTTGGGGCCCTCCACTTT. Translating gives CASSFDRVGALHF.

The sample holds a few counts of this clone. The chain combines TRBV7-2 with TRBJ1-2, with 8 bases matching TRBD1. Trimming took 4 bases from V and 8 from J; bases not matched to a gene: 12. Germline assignment: CDR1 SGHTA and CDR2 FQGNSA. CDR3 length: 15 residues. CDR3 protein: CASSSLDGTGDGYTF. The CDR3 nucleotides are TGTGCCAGCAGCTCTCTTGACGGGACAGGAGACGGCTACACCTTC.

The rearrangement joins TRBV6-4 to TRBJ1-1, with no clear D. The CDR3 spans 12 residues. CDR1 and CDR2 from the germline V gene are MRHNA and SNTAGT. Trimming cost V 8 bases and J 0 bases, with 7 bases left between them. This CDR3 is CASGGLNTEAFF. CDR3 nucleotide sequence: TGTGCCAGCGGTGGGCTGAACACTGAAGCTTTCTTT.

The chain joins TRBV6-2 or TRBV6-3 to TRBJ2-2; 11 bases are shared with TRBD2. After removal of 0 bases from V and 0 bases from J, the junction contained 3 bases not matched to a gene. The germline gives CDR1 MNHEY, CDR2 SVGEGT. The CDR3 loop spans 18 amino acids. Written as DNA, the CDR3 is TGTGCCAGCAGTTACTCAGGGACTAGCGGCACGAACACCGGGGAGCTGTTTTTT. Its protein product is CASSYSGTSGTNTGELFF.

The chain links TRBV28 to TRBJ2-7; D gene uncertain. The CDR3 runs 12 residues. Trimming pared 5 bases from V and 4 bases from J, leaving 9 bases between. Germline CDR1 and CDR2: MDHEN and SYDVKM. The CDR3 region has the DNA TGTGCCAGCAGTATACGAAGTTACGAGCAGTACTTC. Translation: CASSIRSYEQYF.

The chain employs TRBV5-1 and TRBJ1-4, with 8 bases fitting TRBD1. Germline CDR1 and CDR2: SGHRS and YFSETQ. The CDR3 runs to 13 residues. The J segment lost 7 bases and the V segment lost 4 bases, leaving 3 bases of the junction unmatched. The CDR3 nucleotides read TGCGCCAGCAGCCAGGGGGCTTTTGAAAAACTGTTTTTT. It codes for CASSQGAFEKLFF.

The chain links TRBV11-2 to TRBJ1-2, with D unresolved. The CDR3 runs 14 residues. Deletions cut 6 bases from V and 8 bases from J, with 19 bases between. Germline V CDR1 and CDR2: SGHAT, FQNNGV. The CDR3 DNA sequence: TGTGCCAGCAGTCTCCGGTCCTACCCCGGGGGCTACACCTTC. It specifies CASSLRSYPGGYTF.